The rows below give T cell receptor beta chains drawn from one sample of a study of cytomegalovirus exposure and HLA in healthy donors. Libraries were prepared by immunoSEQ multiplex PCR; TCRdb keeps only in-frame clonotypes and omits some of them. The sample has about 200,000 clones, roughly 83% seen once. The sample taken for sequencing was PBMCs. These receptors were obtained from a girl aged 10 to 17 in good health and CMV-seronegative. Each CDR3 is given with its conserved first and last residue. The D gene is left open where the match is weak. Some rows mark clone size as missing; the rest say once, few, many or name a class of expanded clone.

abundance	v_gene	j_gene	d_gene	len	CDR3nt	CDR3aa
-	TRBV28	TRBJ1-5	TRBD1	12	TGTGCCAGCAGTTTCGGGACAGCTCCGAGGCATTTT	CASSFGTAPRHF
-	TRBV5-1	TRBJ2-2	-	15	TGCGCCAGCAGCCTGACCAGCGGGAACACCGGGGAGCTGTTTTTT	CASSLTSGNTGELFF
-	TRBV9	TRBJ1-4	-	15	TGTGCCAGCAGCGGAGCAACAGCTGCTAATGAAAAACTGTTTTTT	CASSGATAANEKLFF
-	TRBV7-9	TRBJ2-6	-	17	TGTGCCAGCAGACAGAAACAGGGCCCCTCTGGGGCCAACGTCCTGACTTTC	CASRQKQGPSGANVLTF
-	TRBV11-3	TRBJ2-1	TRBD2	14	TGTGCCAGCAGCTCCCGACTAGCGGGAGGCCCAAAGTTCTTC	CASSSRLAGGPKFF
-	TRBV19	TRBJ2-1	-	14	TGTGCCAGTAGTATTGGGAGCTCCTACAATGAGCAGTTCTTC	CASSIGSSYNEQFF
-	TRBV7-2	TRBJ1-2	-	11	TGTGCCAGCAGCCTCAGGCATGGCTACACCTTC	CASSLRHGYTF
-	TRBV5-1	TRBJ1-2	TRBD1	15	TGCGCCAGCAGCACGTCGGGACAGGGGTTCTATGGCTACACCTTC	CASSTSGQGFYGYTF
-	TRBV7-9	TRBJ1-4	-	16	TGTGCCAGCAGCTTAGGTCCGGAGAGGGAACTAGAGAAACTGTTTTTT	CASSLGPERELEKLFF
-	TRBV7-2	TRBJ2-3	-	14	TGTGCCAGCAGCCCCGACCGGGGGTCGGATACGCAGTATTTT	CASSPDRGSDTQYF
-	TRBV18	TRBJ1-5	-	19	TGTGCCAGCTCACCAACTCCAGGCCCACAGGGTTGGAGCAATCAGCCCCAGCATTTT	CASSPTPGPQGWSNQPQHF
few	TRBV7-6	TRBJ2-1	TRBD2	15	TGTGCCAGCTCGACTAGCGGGCAATCTTACAATGAGCAGTTCTTC	CASSTSGQSYNEQFF
-	TRBV15	TRBJ2-7	TRBD2	14	TGTGCCACCAGCGAGGCGGGGGGAACCTACGAGCAGTACTTC	CATSEAGGTYEQYF
few	TRBV7-9	TRBJ2-7	-	15	TGTGCCAGCAGCCCCCCTCAGGGATCGACCTACGAGCAGTACTTC	CASSPPQGSTYEQYF
once	TRBV4-1	TRBJ2-3	-	15	TGCGCCAGCAGCCAATTGGGCCTGATCACAGATACGCAGTATTTT	CASSQLGLITDTQYF